Listed below are T cell receptor beta chains from one sample, sequenced in a study of T cell responses to AZD1222 COVID-19 vaccine. Profiling relied on immunoSEQ multiplex PCR, and the TCRdb table lists in-frame clones only, not all of them. The sample consists of some 160,000 clones, roughly 88% of them appearing once. This specimen consisted of peripheral blood, obtained 28 days after the second AZD1222 dose. The receptors stem from an adult who received the AZD1222 COVID-19 vaccine. Both conserved end residues are part of each CDR3. The D gene is left open where the match is weak. Clone size is shown for a subset of rows, as once, few, many or a class of expanded clone.

clone_size: -
d_call: TRBD1
j_call: TRBJ2-1
v_call: TRBV6-5
cdr3_nt: TGTGCCAGCAGCCCGGACAGGGGGCCTGGAAATGAGCAGTTCTTC
cdr3_aa: CASSPDRGPGNEQFF

clone_size: -
d_call: TRBD1
j_call: TRBJ1-1
v_call: TRBV18
cdr3_nt: TGTGCCAGCTCACCAATACAGGGGAAACTCATGAACACTGAAGCTTTCTTT
cdr3_aa: CASSPIQGKLMNTEAFF

clone_size: -
d_call: -
j_call: TRBJ1-1
v_call: TRBV7-6
cdr3_nt: TGTGCCAGCAGCTTAGCGGAGGGGAACACTGAAGCTTTCTTT
cdr3_aa: CASSLAEGNTEAFF

clone_size: once
d_call: -
j_call: TRBJ1-4
v_call: TRBV2
cdr3_nt: TGTGCCAGCAGTGATAGGGCGGGGGTGGAAAAACTGTTTTTT
cdr3_aa: CASSDRAGVEKLFF

clone_size: -
d_call: -
j_call: TRBJ1-2
v_call: TRBV19
cdr3_nt: TGTGCCAGTAGTATCTGGGGACGCTATGGCTACACCTTC
cdr3_aa: CASSIWGRYGYTF

clone_size: few
d_call: -
j_call: TRBJ1-1
v_call: TRBV2
cdr3_nt: TGTGCCAGCGGGGCAGGGAAGAGGGACACTGAAGCTTTCTTT
cdr3_aa: CASGAGKRDTEAFF

clone_size: once
d_call: TRBD1
j_call: TRBJ1-1
v_call: TRBV27
cdr3_nt: TGTGCCAGCAGTCCCCCGGGACAGGGGGCATGGAACACTGAAGCTTTCTTT
cdr3_aa: CASSPPGQGAWNTEAFF

clone_size: -
d_call: -
j_call: TRBJ1-1
v_call: TRBV7-9
cdr3_nt: TGTGCCAGCAGCTTCCGACAAGACACTGAAGCTTTCTTT
cdr3_aa: CASSFRQDTEAFF

clone_size: once
d_call: -
j_call: TRBJ1-5
v_call: TRBV5-6
cdr3_nt: TGTGCCAGCAGCTCCTTCGGGACAAACCGGGGTCAGCCCCAGCATTTT
cdr3_aa: CASSSFGTNRGQPQHF

clone_size: -
d_call: -
j_call: TRBJ1-6
v_call: TRBV3-1/TRBV3-2
cdr3_nt: TGTGCCAGCAGCCAAGTCAGTCAGGGTAATTCACCCCTCCACTTT
cdr3_aa: CASSQVSQGNSPLHF

clone_size: -
d_call: TRBD1
j_call: TRBJ1-1
v_call: TRBV5-4
cdr3_nt: TGTGCCAGCAGCCAGGGACAGGGGTACGCTTTCTTT
cdr3_aa: CASSQGQGYAFF

clone_size: -
d_call: TRBD1
j_call: TRBJ1-2
v_call: TRBV5-1
cdr3_nt: TGCGCCAGCAGCCCGACAGGGCAGAACTATGGCTACACCTTC
cdr3_aa: CASSPTGQNYGYTF

clone_size: -
d_call: -
j_call: TRBJ2-1
v_call: TRBV3-1/TRBV3-2
cdr3_nt: TGTGCCAGCAGCCAAGAACGTGCCAGCTACAATGAGCAGTTCTTC
cdr3_aa: CASSQERASYNEQFF

clone_size: -
d_call: -
j_call: TRBJ2-5
v_call: TRBV7-3
cdr3_nt: TGTGCCAGCAGCTTAATAATGGGAGAGACCCAGTACTTC
cdr3_aa: CASSLIMGETQYF

clone_size: once
d_call: -
j_call: TRBJ2-2
v_call: TRBV11-2
cdr3_nt: TGTGCCAGCAGCTTAACTCTAATTTCGGGTGGCGCCGGGGAGCTGTTTTTT
cdr3_aa: CASSLTLISGGAGELFF

clone_size: -
d_call: -
j_call: TRBJ2-1
v_call: TRBV9
cdr3_nt: TGTGCCAGCAGCGTAGCTCGAACTAGCAGGGAGTATACCGATGAGCAGTTCTTC
cdr3_aa: CASSVARTSREYTDEQFF